These 9 T cell receptor beta chains share one sample of origin, sequenced in a study of CD8+ T cells in alopecia areata. Indicated treatment: oral pan-JAK inhibitor, 5-10 mg twice daily. RNA, once extracted, was reverse transcribed into cDNA for use as the sequencing template. TCRdb's table, derived via immunoSEQ multiplex PCR, lists solely in-frame clones and lacks some. The data show over 95,000 clones, roughly three fifths seen once. The starting material was CD8+ T cells sorted from blood, obtained at week 4, from a patient treated with tofacitinib. The origin of the receptors is a human donor with alopecia areata.

The chain recombines TRBV9 with TRBJ2-7, with TRBD1 matching 9 bases. CDR1 and CDR2 (germline): SGDLS, YYNGEE. CDR3 length equals 16 residues. J gave up 2 bases and V 3 bases, and 9 bases lay outside the gene matches. The CDR3 DNA reads TGTGCCAGCAGCGCCGAGGGGACAGGGCGCCCCTACGAGCAGTACTTC. Translating it yields CASSAEGTGRPYEQYF.

This clone was seen a handful of times. J is TRBJ1-1 and V is TRBV7-3; 10 bases line up with TRBD1. The ends lost 5 bases at V and 6 bases at J; junction bases unmatched: 9. The CDR3 consists of 15 residues. Germline values: CDR1 SGHTA, CDR2 FQGTGA. For the CDR3, the DNA is TGTGCCAGCAGCGGGCCGGGACAGGGGTTCCCTGAAGCTTTCTTT. It translates to CASSGPGQGFPEAFF.

This clone was picked up a small number of times. This specimen includes other DNA sequences encoding the same CDR3. This CDR3 reads CSVDTGVYGYTF. The CDR3 DNA is TGCAGCGTGGATACAGGGGTATATGGCTACACCTTC. This chain links TRBV29-1 with TRBJ1-2; 7 bases agree with TRBD1. CDR3 size: 12 residues. V was pared by 6 bases and J by 5 bases, with 6 bases of the junction left unmatched. Germline V CDR1 and CDR2: SQVTM, ANQGSEA.

This clone was counted a few times. The V call is TRBV7-9, the J call TRBJ2-5; TRBD2 matches at 8 bases. V shed 1 base and J 0 bases; nucleotides not matched to a gene: 4. This CDR3 spans 16 amino acids. Looked up from germline, CDR1 is SEHNR and CDR2 is FQNEAQ (reference sequence). DNA for the CDR3: TGTGCCAGCAGCTTAGGAGTAGCGGGGAACCAAGAGACCCAGTACTTC. Protein: CASSLGVAGNQETQYF. Drawing the rest from reference TRBV7-9 and TRBJ2-5, the complete variable domain is DTGVSQNPRHKITKRGQNVTFRCDPISEHNRLYWYRQTLGQGPEFLTYFQNEAQLEKSRLLSDRFSAERPKGSFSTLEIQRTEQGDSAMYLCASSLGVAGNQETQYFGPGTRLLVL.

This clone appeared a single time. This rearrangement joins TRBV9 to TRBJ1-1; 7 positions match TRBD1. The trim removed 0 bases at V and 1 base at J, leaving 3 bases unmatched. Germline assignment: CDR1 SGDLS and CDR2 YYNGEE. CDR3 length: 15 residues. CDR3 nucleotides: TGTGCCAGCAGCGTAGGTTGGACAGGGAACACTGAAGCTTTCTTT. This gives the protein CASSVGWTGNTEAFF.

CDR3 nucleotide sequence: TGTGCCACCAGCAGGAGGACAGGGAGTTTTGACAATGAGCAGTTCTTC. Its protein product is CATSRRTGSFDNEQFF. The rearrangement joins TRBV15 to TRBJ2-1; 8 bases are a match to TRBD1. CDR1 and CDR2 from the germline V gene are LNHNV and YYDKDF (reference sequence). After removal of 3 bases from V and 5 bases from J, the junction contained 9 bases not matched to a gene. This CDR3 has 16 residues.

V gene TRBV9 combines with J gene TRBJ1-2; D is ambiguous. This CDR3 is built from 14 residues. Trimming took 3 bases from V and 4 from J, leaving 13 bases between them. Germline V gene sequence: CDR1 SGDLS, CDR2 YYNGEE. This CDR3 is CASSGEGPTYGYTF. The CDR3 coding sequence is TGTGCCAGCAGCGGTGAGGGCCCTACCTATGGCTACACCTTC.

The chain recombines TRBV9 with TRBJ2-7; 7 bases match TRBD1. Germline loops: CDR1 SGDLS, CDR2 YYNGEE. This CDR3 is built from 15 residues. Losses at the gene ends were 3 bases for V and 6 bases for J; bases not matched to a gene: 12. The CDR3 loop reads CASSAKQGPPFEQYF. For the CDR3, the DNA is TGTGCCAGCAGCGCGAAACAGGGGCCGCCTTTCGAGCAGTACTTC.

This clone was found once. This rearrangement joins TRBV4-1 to TRBJ1-5, with a weak D call TRBD1 (6 bases). CDR1 is MGHRA, CDR2 YSYEKL, per germline. V lost 6 bases, J lost 11 bases, and 20 bases lay in between. There are 14 residues in the CDR3. The CDR3 is CASSQGTGAAAQHF. CDR3 sequence (DNA): TGCGCCAGCAGTCAGGGGACGGGGGCAGCTGCCCAGCATTTT.